This TCR beta chain derives from a study of beta chain features in type 1 diabetes (dated by TCRdb to the late 2010s). Broadly, across the study: No differences in mean age, gender distribution, total cell number or subset yield were found between patients and healthy donors. In the study, TCRB repertoires of sorted circulating CD4+ T cell subsets from recently diagnosed type 1 diabetes patients were compared with those of matched healthy donors. Naive and central memory subsets were obtained from all 30 or so donors, but regulatory and stem cell-like memory subsets were isolated from only 8 patients and roughly 8 healthy donors. A total of 107,917,701 sorted cells were examined across all samples, and the number of cells per subset was strongly correlated with RNA yield. Points the paper makes about the study in general: Naive, central memory and regulatory TCRB repertoires appeared to be more alike among patients than among healthy donors. In all four CD4+ subsets, TCRB CDR3 length was moderately but significantly shorter in type 1 diabetes patients. Because cDNA was sequenced instead of genomic DNA, activated cells with high expression could be over-represented, although the groups did not differ in activation or CD3 levels. PCR might favor shorter templates, but patient and control samples were amplified and corrected together, so any skew would affect both groups equally. Because small numbers of individuals were included in the HLA sub-analyses, any influence of HLA type on TCRB rearrangement was left unresolved. At VDJ recombination sites, patients with type 1 diabetes made fewer insertions and deleted more nucleotides, a pattern implying thymic rearrangement abnormalities.

For this clone: This receptor's antigen is unknown. No base-level quality is on record; no much larger clone is a single base apart.

Compared with germline, V lacks 1 base and J lacks 11 bases; bases without a gene match: 20. CDR1 and CDR2 are drawn from the germline V gene: SQVTM, ANQGSEA. CDR3 length: 17 amino acids, cysteine to phenylalanine. The retained sequence is limited to the CDR3, 51 bases, with the frame set at the first base. From each donor, a single peripheral blood sample of 100 to 150 mL on average was drawn into heparinised tubes. Naive, central memory, regulatory and stem cell-like memory CD4+ T cells were sorted on a BD FACSAria II using a panel including CD45RO, CCR7, CD25, CD127, CD95 and CD27. Every sorted population had a purity above 95%. Right away, PBMCs were isolated by Lymphoprep density gradient centrifugation and were stained directly, with no culture step. To minimize batch effects, samples were stained and sorted in pairs, one healthy donor with one patient per experiment. All of the isolated RNA was reverse transcribed with the High Capacity cDNA Reverse Transcription Kit, so expressed TCRB transcripts were sequenced. Deep immunoSEQ sequencing was performed on naive, central memory and regulatory T cell samples, with an average of about 3.6 million total reads per sample. After sorted cells were lysed in RLT buffer, RNA was extracted with DNase-treated RNeasy Micro or Mini kits, with the choice depending on cell number. Each cell subset was processed on its own to prevent cross-contamination, while patient and healthy donor samples were processed together. The immunoSEQ multiplex PCR was used to amplify TCRB sequences from cDNA, yielding 87-bp fragments that span the CDR3 region. Amplicons were sequenced on the Illumina HiSeq platform. The paper's processing steps were these. PCR bias was corrected computationally using synthetic template baselines, and reads within Hamming distance 2 were collapsed, with unmergeable singletons discarded. Reads were aligned against IMGT so that V, D and J genes, CDR3 length and insertions or deletions at six rearrangement sites could be assigned. Clonotype counts were normalized to sorted cell number within each subset before computing true diversity and Gini coefficients with the tcR R package. The overlap coefficient, calculated on TCRB nucleotide sequences, was used to measure repertoire sharing. Out-of-frame TCRB sequences from naive cells were analyzed to stand in for the pre-selection repertoire. Imported from immuneACCESS, the table was reduced by TCRdb to in-frame sequences with V and J called. These copies leave out some clones; in studies compared against another copy, an unresolved V gene accounts for under half, and the cause of the remainder is not known. V and J calls and clone size are those listed in that table; D and trimming were worked out from the DNA. The sample table lists roughly 450,000 clones, 11% to 15% of them with a count of one. The ten largest clonotypes hold roughly 0.035% of the sample.

The material sequenced was naive CD4+ T cells from blood. The cell subset or site label here, explained by the study, means: true naive CD4+ T cells. The sequence links TRBV29-1 to TRBJ1-1; 9 bases in between match TRBD1. This receptor was identified in a man aged 30 to 45 in good health. CDR3 protein: CSVEVGQGWSPSGGAFF. The sequenced DNA: TGCAGCGTTGAAGTCGGACAGGGGTGGTCCCCGTCTGGAGGTGCTTTCTTT.